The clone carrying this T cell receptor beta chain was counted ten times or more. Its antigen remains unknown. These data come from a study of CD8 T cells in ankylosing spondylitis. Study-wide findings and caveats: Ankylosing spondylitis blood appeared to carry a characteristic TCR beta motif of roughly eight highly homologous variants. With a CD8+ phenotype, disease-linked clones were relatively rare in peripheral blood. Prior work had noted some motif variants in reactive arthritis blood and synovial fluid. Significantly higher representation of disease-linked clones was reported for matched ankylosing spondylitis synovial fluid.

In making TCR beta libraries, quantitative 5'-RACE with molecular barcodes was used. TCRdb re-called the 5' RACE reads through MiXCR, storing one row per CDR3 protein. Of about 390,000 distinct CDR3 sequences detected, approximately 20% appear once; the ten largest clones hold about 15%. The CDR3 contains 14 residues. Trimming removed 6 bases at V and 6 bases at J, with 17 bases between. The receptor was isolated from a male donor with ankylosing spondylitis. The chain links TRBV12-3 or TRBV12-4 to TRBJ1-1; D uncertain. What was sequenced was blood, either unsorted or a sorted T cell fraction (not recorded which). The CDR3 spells CASSPDGSGSEAFF. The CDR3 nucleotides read TGTGCCAGCAGCCCCGATGGTTCGGGCTCTGAAGCTTTCTTT.